In its sample, the clone carrying this TCR beta chain was seen a few times. Its target is not known. Data came from immunoSEQ multiplex PCR; TCRdb stores just in-frame clones and leaves some out. The sample has around 83,000 clones, 91% seen once; the top ten hold 2.3%. This sample was included in a study of OX40 agonist ivuxolimab in advanced cancers. About the research overall: Every 2 weeks, patients received ivuxolimab intravenously, dosed at 0.01 to 10 mg/kg. There were three patients with partial responses, one having hepatocellular carcinoma and two cutaneous melanoma. Study outcomes and limitations: Clonal expansion was seen in CD4+ and CD8+ blood T cells by week 6 at 0.1 to 3.0 mg/kg.

The sequence was obtained from an adult with an advanced solid tumor such as melanoma, head and neck, liver or kidney cancer. Source: CD4+ or CD8+ T cells sorted from blood, taken in a trial of the OX40 agonist ivuxolimab.

CDR3 residues: CASSARVAQPQHF. As DNA, the CDR3 is TGTGCCAGCAGTGCCAGGGTGGCTCAGCCCCAGCATTTT. This chain links TRBV6-5 with TRBJ1-5; TRBD1 is a possible D gene (5 bases). Germline V gene lookup returns CDR1 MNHEY and CDR2 SVGAGI. Trimming pared 5 bases from V and 6 bases from J, leaving 11 bases between. The CDR3 is 13 amino acids.